This passage covers 2 T cell receptor beta chains from one sample sequenced in a study of T cell repertoires in cytomegalovirus infection. One entry per CDR3 protein results from TCRdb running MiXCR on the reads. The sample gives around 260,000 distinct CDR3 sequences, more than 20% of which show up once; 14% is in the top ten. Sequenced sample: PBMCs. These receptor sequences come from a human donor in good health (CMV status not recorded). Some clones in this sample may be carry-over from other donors' samples.

The chain uses TRBV7-3 and TRBJ2-2; TRBD1 matches at 8 bases. The trim removed 5 bases at V and 6 bases at J, leaving 5 bases unmatched. Germline CDR1 SGHTA, CDR2 FQGTGA. CDR3 length equals 14 residues. This CDR3 is CASSETGEAGELFF. Written as DNA, the CDR3 is TGTGCCAGCAGCGAGACAGGGGAGGCCGGGGAGCTGTTTTTT.

Ten or more counts support this clonotype. The chain recombines TRBV10-3 with TRBJ2-1, with D maybe TRBD1 (5 bases). The ends were cut back, 3 bases at V and 7 bases at J, with 13 bases in the middle. CDR1 ENHRY and CDR2 SYGVKD come from the germline V gene. This CDR3 has 14 residues. The CDR3 sequence is CAISDPQGANEQFF. The DNA for the CDR3 is TGTGCCATCAGTGATCCTCAAGGGGCAAATGAGCAGTTCTTC.